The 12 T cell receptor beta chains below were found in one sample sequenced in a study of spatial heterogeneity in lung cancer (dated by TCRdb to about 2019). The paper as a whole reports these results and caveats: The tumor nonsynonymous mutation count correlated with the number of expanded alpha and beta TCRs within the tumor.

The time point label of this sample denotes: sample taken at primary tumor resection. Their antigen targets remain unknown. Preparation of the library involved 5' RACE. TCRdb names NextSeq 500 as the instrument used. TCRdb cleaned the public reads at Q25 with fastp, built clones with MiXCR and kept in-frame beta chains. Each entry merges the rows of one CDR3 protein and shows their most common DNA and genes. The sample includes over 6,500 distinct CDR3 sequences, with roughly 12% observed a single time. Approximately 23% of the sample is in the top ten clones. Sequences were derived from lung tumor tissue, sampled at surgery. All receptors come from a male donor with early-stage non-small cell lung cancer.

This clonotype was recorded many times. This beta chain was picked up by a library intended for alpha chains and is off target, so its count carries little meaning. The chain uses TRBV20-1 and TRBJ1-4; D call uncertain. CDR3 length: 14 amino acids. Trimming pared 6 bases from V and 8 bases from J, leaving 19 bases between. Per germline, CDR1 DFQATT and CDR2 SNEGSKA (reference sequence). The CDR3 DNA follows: TGCAGTGCGGCCCAATTCGGAACAGCGGAAAAACTGTTTTTT. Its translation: CSAAQFGTAEKLFF.

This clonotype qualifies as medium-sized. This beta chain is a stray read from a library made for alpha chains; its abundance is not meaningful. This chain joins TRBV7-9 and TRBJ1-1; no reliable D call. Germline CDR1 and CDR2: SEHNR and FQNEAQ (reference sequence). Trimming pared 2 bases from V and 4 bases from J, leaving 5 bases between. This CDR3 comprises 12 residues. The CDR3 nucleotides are TGTGCCAGCAGCTTATTGGCCACTGAAGCTTTCTTT. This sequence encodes CASSLLATEAFF.

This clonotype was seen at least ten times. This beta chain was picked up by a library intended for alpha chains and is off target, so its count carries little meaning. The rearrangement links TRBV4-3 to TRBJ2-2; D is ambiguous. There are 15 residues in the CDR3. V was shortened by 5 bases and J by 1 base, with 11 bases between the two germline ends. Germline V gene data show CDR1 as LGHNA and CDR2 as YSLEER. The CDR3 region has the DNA TGCGCCAGCAGCACATGGACGGAGAACACCGGGGAGCTGTTTTTT. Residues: CASSTWTENTGELFF.

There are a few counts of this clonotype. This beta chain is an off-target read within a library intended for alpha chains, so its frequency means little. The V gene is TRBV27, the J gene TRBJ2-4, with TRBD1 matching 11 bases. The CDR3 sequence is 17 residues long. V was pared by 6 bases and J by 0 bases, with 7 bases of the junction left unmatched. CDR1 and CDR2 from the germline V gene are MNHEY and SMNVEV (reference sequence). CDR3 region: CASSQRTGGEAKNIQYF. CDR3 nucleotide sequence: TGTGCCAGCAGCCAACGGACAGGGGGCGAAGCCAAAAACATTCAGTACTTC.

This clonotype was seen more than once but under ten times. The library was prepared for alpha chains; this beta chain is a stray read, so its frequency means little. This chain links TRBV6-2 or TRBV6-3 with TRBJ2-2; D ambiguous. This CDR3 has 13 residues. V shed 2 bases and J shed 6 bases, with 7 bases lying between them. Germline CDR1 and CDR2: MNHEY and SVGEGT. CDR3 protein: CASSYPSPGELFF. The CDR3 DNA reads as TGTGCCAGCAGTTACCCTTCCCCCGGGGAGCTGTTTTTT.

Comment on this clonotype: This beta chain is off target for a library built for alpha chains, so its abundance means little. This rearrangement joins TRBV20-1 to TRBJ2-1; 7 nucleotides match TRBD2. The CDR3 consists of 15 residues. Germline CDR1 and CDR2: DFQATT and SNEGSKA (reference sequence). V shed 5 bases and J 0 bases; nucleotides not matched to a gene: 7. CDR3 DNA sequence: TGCAGTGCTTCGGGGCTAGCGGTCTCCTACAATGAGCAGTTCTTC. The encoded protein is CSASGLAVSYNEQFF.

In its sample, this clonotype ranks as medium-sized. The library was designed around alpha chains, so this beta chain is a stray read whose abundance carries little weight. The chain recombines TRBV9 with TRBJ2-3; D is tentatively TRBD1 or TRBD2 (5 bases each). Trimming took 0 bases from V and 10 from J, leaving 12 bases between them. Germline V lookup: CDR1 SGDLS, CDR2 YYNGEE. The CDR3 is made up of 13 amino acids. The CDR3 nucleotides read TGTGCCAGCAGCGTAGCTGAGGGGTGGTCGCAGTATTTT. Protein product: CASSVAEGWSQYF.

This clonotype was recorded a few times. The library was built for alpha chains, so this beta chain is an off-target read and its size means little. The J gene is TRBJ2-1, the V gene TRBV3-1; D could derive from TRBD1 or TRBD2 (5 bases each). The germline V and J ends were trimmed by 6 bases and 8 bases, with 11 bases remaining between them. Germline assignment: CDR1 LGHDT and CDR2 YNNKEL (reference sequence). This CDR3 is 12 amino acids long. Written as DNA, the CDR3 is TGTGCCAGCAGGGGGGAAGCCGATGAGCAGTTCTTC. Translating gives CASRGEADEQFF.

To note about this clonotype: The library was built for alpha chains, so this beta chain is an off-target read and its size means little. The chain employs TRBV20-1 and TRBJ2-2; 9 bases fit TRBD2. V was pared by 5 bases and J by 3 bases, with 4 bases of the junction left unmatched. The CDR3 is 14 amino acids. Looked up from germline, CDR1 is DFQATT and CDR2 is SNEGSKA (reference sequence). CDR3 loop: CSASIAGDTGELFF. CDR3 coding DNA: TGCAGTGCTTCTATAGCGGGAGACACCGGGGAGCTGTTTTTT.

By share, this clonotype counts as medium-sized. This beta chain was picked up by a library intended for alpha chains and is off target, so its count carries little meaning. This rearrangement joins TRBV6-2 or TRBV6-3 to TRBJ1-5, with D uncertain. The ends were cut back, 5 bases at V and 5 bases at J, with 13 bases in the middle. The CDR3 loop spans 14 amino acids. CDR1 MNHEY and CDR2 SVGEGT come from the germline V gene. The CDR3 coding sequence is TGTGCCAGCAGTGGAGACACTTACCATCAGCCCCAGCATTTT. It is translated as CASSGDTYHQPQHF.

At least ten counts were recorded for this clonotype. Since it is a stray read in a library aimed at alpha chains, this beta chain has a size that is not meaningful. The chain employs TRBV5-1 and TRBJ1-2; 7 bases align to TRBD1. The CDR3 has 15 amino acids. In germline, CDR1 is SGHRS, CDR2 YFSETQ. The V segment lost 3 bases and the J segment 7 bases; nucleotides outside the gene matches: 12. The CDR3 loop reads CASSSGDSRPVGYTF. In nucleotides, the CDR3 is TGCGCCAGCAGCTCAGGGGACAGCCGCCCTGTTGGCTACACCTTC.

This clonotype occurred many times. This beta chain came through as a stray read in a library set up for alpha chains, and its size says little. The CDR3 DNA is TGCAGTGCTGACGAGGACAGGGGAGAGACCCAGTACTTC. This codes for CSADEDRGETQYF. This chain joins TRBV20-1 and TRBJ2-5, with 9 nucleotides matching TRBD1. CDR1 is DFQATT, CDR2 SNEGSKA, per germline (reference sequence). The length of the CDR3 is 13 residues. J gave up 4 bases and V 5 bases, and 5 bases lay outside the gene matches.